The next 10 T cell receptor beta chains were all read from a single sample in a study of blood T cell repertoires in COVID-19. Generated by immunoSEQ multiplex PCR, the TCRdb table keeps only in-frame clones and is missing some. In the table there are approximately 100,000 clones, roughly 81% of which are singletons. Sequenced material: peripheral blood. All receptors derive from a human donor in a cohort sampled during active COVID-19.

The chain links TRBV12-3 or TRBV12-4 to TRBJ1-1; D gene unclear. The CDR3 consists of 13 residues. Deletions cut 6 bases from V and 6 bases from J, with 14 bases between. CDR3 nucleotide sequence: TGTGCCAGCAGCCCATTAACTGATCCTGAAGCTTTCTTT. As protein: CASSPLTDPEAFF.

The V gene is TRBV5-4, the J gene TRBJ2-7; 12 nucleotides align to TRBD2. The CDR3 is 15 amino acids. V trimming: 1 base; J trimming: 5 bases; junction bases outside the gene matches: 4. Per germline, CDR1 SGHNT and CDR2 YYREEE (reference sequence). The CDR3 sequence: CASSLTSGRINEQYF. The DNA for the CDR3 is TGTGCCAGCAGCTTGACTAGCGGGAGGATCAACGAGCAGTACTTC.

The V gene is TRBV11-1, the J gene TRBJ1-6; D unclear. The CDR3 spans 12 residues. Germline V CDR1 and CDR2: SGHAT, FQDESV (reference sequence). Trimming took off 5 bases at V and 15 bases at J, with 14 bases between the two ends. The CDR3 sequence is CASSGRTGILHF. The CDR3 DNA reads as TGTGCCAGCAGCGGCCGGACGGGGATCCTCCACTTT.

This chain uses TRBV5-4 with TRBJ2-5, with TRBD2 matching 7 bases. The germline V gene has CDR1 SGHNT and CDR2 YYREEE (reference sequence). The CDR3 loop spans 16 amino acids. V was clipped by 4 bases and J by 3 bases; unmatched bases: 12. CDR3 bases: TGTGCCAGCAGCGGAGTCTTCGGGACTAATAAAGAGACCCAGTACTTC. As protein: CASSGVFGTNKETQYF.

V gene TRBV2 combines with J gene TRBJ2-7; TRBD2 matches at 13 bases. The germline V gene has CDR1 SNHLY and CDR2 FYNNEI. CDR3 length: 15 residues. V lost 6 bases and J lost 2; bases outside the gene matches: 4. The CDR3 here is CASRGGLAGTYEQYF. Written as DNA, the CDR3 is TGTGCCAGCAGGGGGGGACTAGCGGGGACCTACGAGCAGTACTTC.

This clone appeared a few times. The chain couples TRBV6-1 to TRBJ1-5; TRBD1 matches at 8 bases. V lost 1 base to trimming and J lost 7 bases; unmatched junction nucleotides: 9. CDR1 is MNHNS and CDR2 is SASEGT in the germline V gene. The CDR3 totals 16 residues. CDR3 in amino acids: CASSEEIWTGPQPQHF. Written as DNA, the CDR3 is TGTGCCAGCAGTGAAGAGATATGGACAGGGCCCCAGCCCCAGCATTTT.

This chain's CDR3 is CASSRLGQTSSGNTIYF. The CDR3 DNA sequence: TGTGCCAGCAGCAGACTGGGACAGACCAGCTCTGGAAACACCATATATTTT. This chain links TRBV7-8 with TRBJ1-3; TRBD1 aligns across 7 bases. This CDR3 is 17 amino acids long. Germline lookup yields CDR1 SGHVS and CDR2 FQNEAQ. The ends lost 5 bases at V and 0 bases at J; junction bases unmatched: 10. The variable domain in full, with the rest retrieved from reference TRBV7-8 and TRBJ1-3, is GAGVSQSPRYKVAKRGQDVALRCDPISGHVSLFWYQQALGQGPEFLTYFQNEAQLDKSGLPSDRFFAERPEGSVSTLKIQRTQQEDSAVYLCASSRLGQTSSGNTIYFGEGSWLTVV.

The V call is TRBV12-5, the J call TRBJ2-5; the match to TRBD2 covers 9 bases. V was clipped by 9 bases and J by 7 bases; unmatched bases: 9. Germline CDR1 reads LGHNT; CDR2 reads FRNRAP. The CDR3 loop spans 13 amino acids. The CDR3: CASVRGREGTQYF. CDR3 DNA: TGTGCTAGCGTGAGGGGGCGGGAGGGGACCCAGTACTTC.

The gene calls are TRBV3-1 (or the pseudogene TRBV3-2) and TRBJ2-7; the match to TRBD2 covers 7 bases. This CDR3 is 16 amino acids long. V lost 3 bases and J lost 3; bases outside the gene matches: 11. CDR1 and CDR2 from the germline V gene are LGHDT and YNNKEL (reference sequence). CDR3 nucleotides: TGTGCCAGCAGCCACCGTAGACTAGCCACCCGCTACGAGCAGTACTTC. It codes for CASSHRRLATRYEQYF.

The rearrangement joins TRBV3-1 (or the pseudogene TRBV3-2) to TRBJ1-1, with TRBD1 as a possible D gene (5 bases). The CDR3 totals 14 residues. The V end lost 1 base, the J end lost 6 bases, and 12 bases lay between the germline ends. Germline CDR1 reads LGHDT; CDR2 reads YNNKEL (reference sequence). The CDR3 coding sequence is TGTGCCAGCAGCCAAGCCTCGGGGGGGGCTGAAGCTTTCTTT. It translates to CASSQASGGAEAFF.